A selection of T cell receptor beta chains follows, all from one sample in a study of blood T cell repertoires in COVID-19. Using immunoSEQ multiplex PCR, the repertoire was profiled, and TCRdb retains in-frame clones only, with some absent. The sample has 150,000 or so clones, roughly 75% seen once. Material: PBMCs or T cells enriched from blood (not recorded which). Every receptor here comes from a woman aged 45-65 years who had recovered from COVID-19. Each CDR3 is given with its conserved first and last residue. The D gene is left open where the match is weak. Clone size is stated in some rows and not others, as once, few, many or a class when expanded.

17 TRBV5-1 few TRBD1 CASSSGTVRSYNSPLHF
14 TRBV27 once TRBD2 CASSGGGPYNEQFF
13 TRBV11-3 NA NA CASSPQKGGEQYF
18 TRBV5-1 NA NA CASSLGRGAGWGTDTQYF
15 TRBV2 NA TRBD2 CASSPLAGGGNEQFF
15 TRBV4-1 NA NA CASSYNGGAQDGYTF
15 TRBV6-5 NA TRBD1 CASSSQDRVRTEAFF
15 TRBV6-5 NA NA CASSYSNWAEDTQYF
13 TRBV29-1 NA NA CSVDHGLGGEQYF
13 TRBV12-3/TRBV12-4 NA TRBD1 CASEGTGGYGYTF
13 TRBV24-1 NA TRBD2 CATSDTSVETQYF
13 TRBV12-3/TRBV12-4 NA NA CASSPDGRDTQYF
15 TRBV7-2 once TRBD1 CASSRTGASNYGYTF
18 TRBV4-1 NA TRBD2 CASSQGAATSGGAREQFF
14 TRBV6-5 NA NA CASGTTSAGNTIYF
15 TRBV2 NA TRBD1 CASDDRGRLNNEQFF
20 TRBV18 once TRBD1 CASSPGEGGASLSGANVLTF
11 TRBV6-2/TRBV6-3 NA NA CASSRGLKAFF
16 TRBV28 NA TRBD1 CASSFTPGTGLGTQYF
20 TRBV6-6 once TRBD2 CASSLRGLAGGSTGANVLTF
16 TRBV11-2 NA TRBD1 CASSLGQGGGANVLTF
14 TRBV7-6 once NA CASSSDGGNQPQHF
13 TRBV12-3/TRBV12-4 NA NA CASSPRAGQGYTF
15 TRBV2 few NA CASSIRSSSDTEAFF
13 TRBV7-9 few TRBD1 CASSLLAGGRAFF
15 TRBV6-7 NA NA CASSYHSGYYNEQFF
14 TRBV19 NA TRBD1 CASSWDSLTGELFF
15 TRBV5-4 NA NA CASSYNRRDSSEQYF
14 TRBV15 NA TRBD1 CATSREDRSYGYTF